The clone carrying this TCR beta chain was seen only a few times. Its target is not known. This entry is derived from a study of response to subunit inactivated influenza vaccine. Study-wide points: Only a handful of new T cells, the authors suggested, are recruited with each seasonal influenza vaccination.

Using its own MiXCR run on the RT-PCR reads, TCRdb lists one record per CDR3 protein. Here the sample spans about 800,000 distinct CDR3 sequences, approximately 22% being singletons. Germline CDR1 and CDR2: SEHNR and FQNEAQ (reference sequence). V shed 5 bases, J shed 6 bases, and the junction held 8 bases outside the gene matches. The CDR3 has 17 residues. The rearrangement joins TRBV7-9 to TRBJ2-4; 15 bases are a match to TRBD2. The clonotype comes from a man aged 45-60 years who received an inactivated influenza vaccine. Here the sequenced sample was PBMCs from blood, taken roughly 5 days after vaccination. The CDR3 loop is CASSPGLAGGPGNIQYF. CDR3 nucleotide sequence: TGTGCCAGCAGCCCCGGACTAGCGGGAGGGCCGGGAAACATTCAGTACTTC.